The 27 T cell receptor beta chains reported below all come from one sample, sequenced in a study of cytomegalovirus exposure and HLA in healthy donors. 60 Vbeta and 13 Jbeta primers were used in PCR. Measured with immunoSEQ multiplex PCR; TCRdb has only the in-frame clones, and not every one. The sample has about 110,000 clones; around 79% are singletons. Sequencing was performed on PBMCs. These receptors all come from a man in his sixties in good health and CMV-seronegative.

This chain joins TRBV18 and TRBJ1-2; D might be TRBD1 (6 bases). Deletions cut 0 bases from V and 1 base from J, with 9 bases between. CDR3 length equals 15 residues. Germline loops: CDR1 KGHSH, CDR2 LQKENI. The CDR3 region has the DNA TGTGCCAGCTCACCACCGACAGGCCATAACTATGGCTACACCTTC. The encoded protein is CASSPPTGHNYGYTF.

This clone was seen a handful of times. V gene TRBV9 combines with J gene TRBJ2-5, with TRBD2 matching 13 bases. J gave up 2 bases and V 0 bases, and 1 base lay outside the gene matches. CDR3 length: 16 amino acids. Looked up from germline, CDR1 is SGDLS and CDR2 is YYNGEE. CDR3 in DNA: TGTGCCAGCAGCGTAGCGGGACTAGCGGGGCAAGAGACCCAGTACTTC. Protein: CASSVAGLAGQETQYF.

This chain joins TRBV4-2 and TRBJ2-2; 8 bases fit TRBD2. In germline, CDR1 is LGHNA, CDR2 YNFKEQ. The CDR3 has 16 residues. V shed 4 bases, J shed 5 bases, and the junction held 9 bases outside the gene matches. This CDR3 is CASSPPTSASTGELFF. In nucleotides, the CDR3 is TGTGCCAGCAGCCCGCCGACTAGCGCCTCAACCGGGGAGCTGTTTTTT.

Notes on this clone: An end of the junction differs from the germline gene, which may be a read error. The same CDR3 arises from other DNA sequences in this sample as well. The chain uses TRBV30 and TRBJ1-6; D uncertain. Germline lookup yields CDR1 GTSNPN and CDR2 SVGIG (reference sequence). The CDR3 has 14 amino acids. CDR3 DNA sequence: TGTGCCTCCCGGTGGAGATGGGTTAATTCGCCCCTCCACTTT. Its protein product is CASRWRWVNSPLHF. Full variable domain (outside the CDR3, taken from reference TRBV30 and TRBJ1-6): SQTIHQWPATLVQPVGSPLSLECTVEGTSNPNLYWYRQAAGRGLQLLFYSVGIGQISSEVPQNLSASRPQDRQFILSSKKLLLSDSGFYLCASRWRWVNSPLHFGNGTRLTVT.

This clone was found once. The chain links TRBV18 to TRBJ1-5; 7 bases line up with TRBD1. The V segment lost 1 base and the J segment 3 bases; nucleotides outside the gene matches: 6. The CDR3 has 16 residues. Germline V lookup: CDR1 KGHSH, CDR2 LQKENI. The CDR3 DNA sequence: TGTGCCAGCTCACCACTTGGGACAGCCTACAATCAGCCCCAGCATTTT. Its translation: CASSPLGTAYNQPQHF.

The rearrangement uses TRBV6-6 and TRBJ1-5; D is unclear. The CDR3 loop spans 14 amino acids. V was clipped by 10 bases and J by 0 bases, with 13 bases between them. Germline V gene lookup returns CDR1 MNHNY and CDR2 SVGAGI (reference sequence). The DNA for the CDR3 is TGTGCCACCGCGACGGGTAATAGCAATCAGCCCCAGCATTTT. Translation: CATATGNSNQPQHF.

This chain joins TRBV30 and TRBJ2-3, with D perhaps TRBD1 (6 bases). The CDR3 is 14 residues long. With 4 bases removed from V and 6 bases from J, the gap between germline ends came to 17 bases. Germline lookup yields CDR1 GTSNPN and CDR2 SVGIG (reference sequence). The DNA of the CDR3 is TGTGCCTGGACCGTAGGGCAGGGGTCCGATACGCAGTATTTT. Protein: CAWTVGQGSDTQYF. The whole variable domain, remainder taken from reference TRBV30 and TRBJ2-3, is SQTIHQWPATLVQPVGSPLSLECTVEGTSNPNLYWYRQAAGRGLQLLFYSVGIGQISSEVPQNLSASRPQDRQFILSSKKLLLSDSGFYLCAWTVGQGSDTQYFGPGTRLTVL.

This clone has only one observation. The rearrangement uses TRBV19 and TRBJ1-5; D not resolved. V dropped 7 bases and J dropped 4 bases, with 17 bases sitting between them. The CDR3 has 15 amino acids. Germline-derived CDR1 and CDR2 are LNHDA and SQIVND (reference sequence). Here the CDR3 reads CASNIREKENQPQHF. The CDR3 coding sequence is TGTGCCAGTAACATACGGGAGAAGGAAAATCAGCCCCAGCATTTT.

This chain uses TRBV5-4 with TRBJ2-1; 7 bases are shared with TRBD2. CDR3 length: 15 amino acids. Losses at the gene ends were 10 bases for V and 0 bases for J; bases not matched to a gene: 10. Germline V gene lookup returns CDR1 SGHNT and CDR2 YYREEE (reference sequence). The CDR3 here is CALREGLSSYNEQFF. Here the CDR3 DNA reads TGTGCCCTCAGGGAGGGGTTGAGCTCCTACAATGAGCAGTTCTTC.

The CDR3 is CASSPGAAYGYTF. Written as DNA, the CDR3 is TGTGCCAGCTCACCGGGGGCAGCCTATGGCTACACCTTC. The chain is built from TRBV18 and TRBJ1-2, with a weak D call TRBD1 (6 bases). The germline CDR1 and CDR2 sequences are KGHSH and LQKENI. V was shortened by 3 bases and J by 4 bases, with 9 bases between the two germline ends. The CDR3 totals 13 residues.

The genes are TRBV7-2 and TRBJ2-2; tentative D call: TRBD1 (6 bases). This CDR3 has 15 amino acids. Deletions cut 1 base from V and 6 bases from J, with 12 bases between. Germline V gives CDR1 SGHTA, CDR2 FQGNSA. For the CDR3, the DNA is TGTGCCAGCAGCTTAGGGGCAGGGGTGGCCGGGGAGCTGTTTTTT. Protein sequence: CASSLGAGVAGELFF.

This clone occurred once. The chain joins TRBV20-1 to TRBJ2-5, with D unclear. The CDR3 covers 10 residues. The V end was cut by 7 bases, the J end by 3 bases, with 6 bases between. CDR1 is DFQATT, CDR2 SNEGSKA, per germline (reference sequence). The CDR3 loop reads CSVGEETQYF. CDR3 sequence (DNA): TGCAGTGTCGGAGAAGAGACCCAGTACTTC.

V and J are TRBV19 and TRBJ2-5; 7 nucleotides match TRBD1. The CDR3 spans 15 residues. Trimming took 4 bases from V and 1 from J; bases not matched to a gene: 6. Germline V gives CDR1 LNHDA, CDR2 SQIVND (reference sequence). DNA of the CDR3: TGTGCCAGTAGTACGGGACAGATAGTCCAAGAGACCCAGTACTTC. It translates to CASSTGQIVQETQYF. Together with reference TRBV19 and TRBJ2-5, the CDR3 gives the full variable domain: DGGITQSPKYLFRKEGQNVTLSCEQNLNHDAMYWYRQDPGQGLRLIYYSQIVNDFQKGDIAEGYSVSREKKESFPLTVTSAQKNPTAFYLCASSTGQIVQETQYFGPGTRLLVL.

The genes are TRBV21-1 and TRBJ2-5; the table's D gene call, TRBD1, was not cross checked with the DNA. TRBV21-1 is a known pseudogene. This CDR3 spans 14 amino acids. Here the CDR3 reads CASSTRQAQETQYF. CDR3 nucleotide sequence: TGTGCCAGCAGCACCCGACAGGCGCAAGAGACCCAGTACTTC.

The V gene is TRBV5-1, the J gene TRBJ2-5; 7 bases are a match to TRBD1. Germline V gene sequence: CDR1 SGHRS, CDR2 YFSETQ. V dropped 4 bases and J dropped 5; count of bases not matched to a gene: 11. CDR3 length: 15 residues. CDR3 nucleotides: TGCGCCAGCAGCCCCTGGGACAGTCGCTTTGAGACCCAGTACTTC. Translated, it gives CASSPWDSRFETQYF.

The gene calls are TRBV4-3 and TRBJ1-2; TRBD1 aligns across 10 bases. Germline values: CDR1 LGHNA, CDR2 YSLEER. The CDR3 length is 15 residues. Trimming cost V 3 bases and J 5 bases; bases outside gene matches: 6. Here the CDR3 DNA reads TGCGCCAGCAGCCACCGGGACAGGGGAGGATATGGCTACACCTTC. The encoded protein is CASSHRDRGGYGYTF.

The chain couples TRBV4-3 to TRBJ1-4, with TRBD1 identical over 9 bases. J gave up 6 bases and V 0 bases, and 5 bases lay outside the gene matches. Germline CDR1 and CDR2: LGHNA and YSLEER. CDR3 size: 16 residues. The CDR3 is CASSQEKGQGDEKLFF. CDR3 DNA: TGCGCCAGCAGCCAAGAAAAGGGACAGGGAGATGAAAAACTGTTTTTT.

The rearrangement uses TRBV4-1 and TRBJ2-5; 9 bases are shared with TRBD1. This CDR3 is 16 amino acids long. Germline trimming cut 0 bases from V and 1 base from J; bases unmatched to any gene: 3. Germline assignment: CDR1 MGHRA and CDR2 YSYEKL. The CDR3 loop is CASSQEQGASQETQYF. The CDR3 coding sequence is TGCGCCAGCAGCCAAGAACAGGGGGCGTCCCAAGAGACCCAGTACTTC.

The V gene is TRBV18, the J gene TRBJ1-1; D might be TRBD1 (5 bases). The CDR3 is made up of 16 amino acids. Germline V CDR1 and CDR2: KGHSH, LQKENI. The V end was cut by 3 bases, the J end by 3 bases, with 17 bases between. CDR3 coding DNA: TGTGCCAGCTCACCGAATACTGGCAGGGCTTACACTGAAGCTTTCTTT. This encodes CASSPNTGRAYTEAFF.

This clone was observed a few times. The chain is built from TRBV7-8 and TRBJ1-4; D remains ambiguous. From germline, CDR1 is SGHVS and CDR2 FQNEAQ. The CDR3 is 15 amino acids. Trimming cost V 5 bases and J 5 bases, with 15 bases left between them. The CDR3 region has the DNA TGTGCCAGCAGCGACTTCGGGTTGGTGAATGAAAAACTGTTTTTT. Its translation is CASSDFGLVNEKLFF.

The chain uses TRBV6-5 and TRBJ2-1; D is undetermined. V was pared by 6 bases and J by 0 bases, with 9 bases between. From germline, CDR1 is MNHEY and CDR2 SVGAGI. This CDR3 spans 14 amino acids. The CDR3 DNA follows: TGTGCCAGCAGCTCTCCCTTCTCCTACAATGAGCAGTTCTTC. Protein product: CASSSPFSYNEQFF.

This clone came up once. The junction departs from the called germline gene at one end, perhaps through a read error. The chain carries TRBV11-3 and TRBJ1-1; the D is unclear. The CDR3 has 13 residues. The germline V gene encodes CDR1 SGHNT and CDR2 YENEEA. The CDR3 sequence: CASSLSRNAEAFF. CDR3 bases: TGTGCCAGCAGCTTATCTAGGAACGCTGAAGCTTTCTTT.

The rearrangement links TRBV25-1 to TRBJ2-3; 9 positions agree with TRBD2. The CDR3 extends over 17 amino acids. Trimming at V came to 2 bases and at J to 4 bases, leaving 10 bases not matched to a gene. Germline assignment: CDR1 MGHDK and CDR2 SYGVNS. CDR3 DNA: TGTGCCAGCAGTGAAAGCATGGCGGGGGGGCGAGCAGATACGCAGTATTTT. It translates to CASSESMAGGRADTQYF.

The rearrangement links TRBV5-1 to TRBJ1-3, with D unclear. CDR3 length: 14 amino acids. V dropped 0 bases and J dropped 4 bases, with 8 bases sitting between them. Germline V gene data show CDR1 as SGHRS and CDR2 as YFSETQ. The CDR3 protein is CASSLEQSGNTIYF. In DNA form, the CDR3 reads TGCGCCAGCAGCTTGGAACAGTCGGGAAACACCATATATTTT.

Only a few counts were recorded for this clone. The V gene is TRBV6-5, the J gene TRBJ1-5; a possible D gene is TRBD1 (5 bases). V dropped 6 bases and J dropped 2 bases, with 14 bases sitting between them. Germline V lookup: CDR1 MNHEY, CDR2 SVGAGI. The CDR3 has 15 amino acids. In DNA, the CDR3 is TGTGCCAGCAGCCCCTCAGGGCTGGGCAATCAGCCCCAGCATTTT. Its translation: CASSPSGLGNQPQHF.

The chain uses TRBV4-1 and TRBJ2-2; the match to TRBD1 covers 11 bases. V lost 0 bases and J lost 7; bases outside the gene matches: 4. This CDR3 region has 16 residues. Germline V CDR1 and CDR2: MGHRA, YSYEKL. Here the CDR3 reads CASSQDPDRGRGELFF. Written as DNA, the CDR3 is TGCGCCAGCAGCCAAGATCCGGACAGGGGGCGCGGGGAGCTGTTTTTT.

The V and J genes are TRBV19 and TRBJ1-1, with a possible D match to TRBD1 (6 bases). Germline V gene lookup returns CDR1 LNHDA and CDR2 SQIVND (reference sequence). This CDR3 is 15 amino acids long. Trimming left V 6 bases short and J 1 base short, with 15 bases between. The CDR3 DNA sequence: TGTGCCAGTAGGGACGAACAGGGACGGAACACTGAAGCTTTCTTT. Amino acid sequence: CASRDEQGRNTEAFF.